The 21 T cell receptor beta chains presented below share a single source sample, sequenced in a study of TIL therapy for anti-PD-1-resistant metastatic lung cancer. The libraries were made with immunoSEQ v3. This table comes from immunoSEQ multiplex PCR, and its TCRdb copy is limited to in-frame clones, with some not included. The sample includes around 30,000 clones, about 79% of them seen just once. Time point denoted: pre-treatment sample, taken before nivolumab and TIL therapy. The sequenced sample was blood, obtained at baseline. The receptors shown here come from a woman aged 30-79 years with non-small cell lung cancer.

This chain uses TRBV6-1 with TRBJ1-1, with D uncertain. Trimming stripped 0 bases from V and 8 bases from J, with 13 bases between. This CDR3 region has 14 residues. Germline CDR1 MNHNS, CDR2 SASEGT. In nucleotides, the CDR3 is TGTGCCAGCAGTGAAGCAAGCTTCCCCGCAGAAGCTTTCTTT. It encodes CASSEASFPAEAFF.

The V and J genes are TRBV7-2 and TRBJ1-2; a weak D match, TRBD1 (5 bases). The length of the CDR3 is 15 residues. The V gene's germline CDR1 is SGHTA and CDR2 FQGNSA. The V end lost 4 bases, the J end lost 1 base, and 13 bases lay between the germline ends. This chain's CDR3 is CASSSIDRHNYGYTF. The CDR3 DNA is TGTGCCAGCAGCTCCATAGACAGACATAACTATGGCTACACCTTC.

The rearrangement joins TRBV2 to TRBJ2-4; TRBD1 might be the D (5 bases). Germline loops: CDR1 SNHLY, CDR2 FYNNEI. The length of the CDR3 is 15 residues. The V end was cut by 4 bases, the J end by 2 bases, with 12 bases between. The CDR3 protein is CASSGQLGTKNIQYF. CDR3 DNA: TGTGCCAGCAGTGGACAGCTCGGAACCAAAAACATTCAGTACTTC.

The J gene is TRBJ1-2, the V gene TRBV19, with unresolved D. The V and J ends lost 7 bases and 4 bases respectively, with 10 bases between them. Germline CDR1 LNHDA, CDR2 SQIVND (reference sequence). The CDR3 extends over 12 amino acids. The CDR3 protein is CASNYGPYGYTF. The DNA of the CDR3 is TGTGCCAGTAACTATGGACCCTATGGCTACACCTTC.

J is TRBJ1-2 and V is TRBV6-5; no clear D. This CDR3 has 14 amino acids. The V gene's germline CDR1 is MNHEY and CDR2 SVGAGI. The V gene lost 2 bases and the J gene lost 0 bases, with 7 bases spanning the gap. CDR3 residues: CASSYTWPNYGYTF. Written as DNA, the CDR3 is TGTGCCAGCAGTTACACGTGGCCTAACTATGGCTACACCTTC.

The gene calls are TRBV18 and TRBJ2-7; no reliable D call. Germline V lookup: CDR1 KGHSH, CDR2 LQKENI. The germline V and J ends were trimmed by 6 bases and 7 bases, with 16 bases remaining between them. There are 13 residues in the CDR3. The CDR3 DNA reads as TGTGCCAGCTCTCAAAAGCAGGCTGGGGAGCAGTACTTC. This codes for CASSQKQAGEQYF.

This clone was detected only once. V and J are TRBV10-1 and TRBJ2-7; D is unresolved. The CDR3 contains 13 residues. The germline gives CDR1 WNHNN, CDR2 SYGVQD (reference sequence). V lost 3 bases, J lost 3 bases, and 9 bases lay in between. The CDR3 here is CASSEGPYYEQYF. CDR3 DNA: TGCGCCAGCAGTGAAGGGCCCTACTACGAGCAGTACTTC.

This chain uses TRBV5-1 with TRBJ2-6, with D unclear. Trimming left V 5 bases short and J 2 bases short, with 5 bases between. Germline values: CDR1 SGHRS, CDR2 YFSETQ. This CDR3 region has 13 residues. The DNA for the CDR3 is TGCGCCAGCAGGGAGACTGGGGCCAACGTCCTGACTTTC. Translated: CASRETGANVLTF.

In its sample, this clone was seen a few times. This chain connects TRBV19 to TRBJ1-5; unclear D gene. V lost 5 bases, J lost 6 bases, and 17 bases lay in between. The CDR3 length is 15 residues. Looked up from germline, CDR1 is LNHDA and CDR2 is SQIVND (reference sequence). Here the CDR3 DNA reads TGTGCCAGTAGTGTTGGCGGGGTAAATAGTCAGCCCCAGCATTTT. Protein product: CASSVGGVNSQPQHF.

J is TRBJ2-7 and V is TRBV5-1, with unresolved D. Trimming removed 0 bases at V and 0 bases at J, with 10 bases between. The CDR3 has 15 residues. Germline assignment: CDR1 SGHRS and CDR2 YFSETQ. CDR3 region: CASSLDGRFSYEQYF. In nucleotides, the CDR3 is TGCGCCAGCAGCTTGGACGGACGGTTCTCCTACGAGCAGTACTTC.

This chain's CDR3 is CASTVGYGELFF. The CDR3 DNA is TGTGCCAGCACCGTGGGCTACGGGGAGCTGTTTTTT. This sequence joins TRBV2 and TRBJ2-2, with unresolved D. This CDR3 spans 12 amino acids. The V end lost 7 bases, the J end lost 7 bases, and 10 bases lay between the germline ends. CDR1 SNHLY and CDR2 FYNNEI come from the germline V gene.

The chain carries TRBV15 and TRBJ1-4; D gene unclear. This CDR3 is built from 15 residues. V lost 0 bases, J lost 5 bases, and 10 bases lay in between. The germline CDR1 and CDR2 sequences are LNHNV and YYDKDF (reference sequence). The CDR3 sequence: CATSRDKGGNEKLFF. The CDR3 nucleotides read TGTGCCACCAGCAGAGATAAAGGAGGGAATGAAAAACTGTTTTTT.

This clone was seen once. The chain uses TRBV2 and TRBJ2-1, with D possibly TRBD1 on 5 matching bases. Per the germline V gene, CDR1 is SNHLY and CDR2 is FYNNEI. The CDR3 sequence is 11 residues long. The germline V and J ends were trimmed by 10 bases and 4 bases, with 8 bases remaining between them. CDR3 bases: TGTGCCACCCGACAGTACAATGAGCAGTTCTTC. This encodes CATRQYNEQFF.

The CDR3 DNA reads TGTGCCACCGGGGGGAAGGGCACAGATACGCAGTATTTT. Its protein product is CATGGKGTDTQYF. This chain links TRBV15 with TRBJ2-3; TRBD2 might be the D (6 bases). Trimming took off 8 bases at V and 1 base at J, with 10 bases between the two ends. Germline assignment: CDR1 LNHNV and CDR2 YYDKDF (reference sequence). The CDR3 has 13 amino acids.

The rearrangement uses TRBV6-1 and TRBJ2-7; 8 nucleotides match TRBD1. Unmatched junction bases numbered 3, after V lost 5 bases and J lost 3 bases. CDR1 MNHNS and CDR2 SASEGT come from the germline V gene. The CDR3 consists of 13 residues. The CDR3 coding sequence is TGTGCCAGCAGTAATGGACAGGGCTACGAGCAGTACTTC. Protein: CASSNGQGYEQYF.

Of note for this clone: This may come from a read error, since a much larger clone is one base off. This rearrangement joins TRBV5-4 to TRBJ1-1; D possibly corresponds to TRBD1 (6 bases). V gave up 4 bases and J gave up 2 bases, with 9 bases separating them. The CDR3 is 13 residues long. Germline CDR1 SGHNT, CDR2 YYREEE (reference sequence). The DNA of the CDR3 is TGTGCCAGCAGCGCGGACAGTAACACTGAAGCTTTCTTT. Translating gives CASSADSNTEAFF.

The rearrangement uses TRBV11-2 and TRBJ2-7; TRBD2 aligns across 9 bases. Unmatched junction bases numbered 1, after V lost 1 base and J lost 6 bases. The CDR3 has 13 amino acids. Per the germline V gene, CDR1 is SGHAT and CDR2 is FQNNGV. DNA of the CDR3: TGTGCCAGCAGCTTAGCTAGCGGGACCGAGCAGTACTTC. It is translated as CASSLASGTEQYF.

The CDR3 here is CASSLNPGEETQYF. The CDR3 nucleotides read TGTGCCAGCAGCTTAAATCCCGGGGAAGAGACCCAGTACTTC. This rearrangement joins TRBV7-8 to TRBJ2-5; tentative D call: TRBD2 (5 bases). CDR1 and CDR2 from the germline V gene are SGHVS and FQNEAQ. This CDR3 spans 14 amino acids. V was trimmed by 2 bases and J by 3 bases, leaving 10 bases between them. The full variable domain, rest sourced from reference TRBV7-8 and TRBJ2-5, is GAGVSQSPRYKVAKRGQDVALRCDPISGHVSLFWYQQALGQGPEFLTYFQNEAQLDKSGLPSDRFFAERPEGSVSTLKIQRTQQEDSAVYLCASSLNPGEETQYFGPGTRLLVL.

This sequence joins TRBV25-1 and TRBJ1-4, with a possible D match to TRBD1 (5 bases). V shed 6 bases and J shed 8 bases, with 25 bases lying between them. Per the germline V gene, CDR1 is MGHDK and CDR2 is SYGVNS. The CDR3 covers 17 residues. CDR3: CASSTSRVRGSGEKLFF. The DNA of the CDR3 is TGTGCCAGCAGCACGTCGAGAGTCCGGGGGAGTGGGGAAAAACTGTTTTTT.

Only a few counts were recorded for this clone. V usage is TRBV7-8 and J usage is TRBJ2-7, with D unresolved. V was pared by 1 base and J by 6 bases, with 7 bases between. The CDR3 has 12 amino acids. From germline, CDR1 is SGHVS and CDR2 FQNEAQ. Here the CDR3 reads CASSLGPVEQYF. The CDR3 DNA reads TGTGCCAGCAGCTTAGGGCCAGTCGAGCAGTACTTC.

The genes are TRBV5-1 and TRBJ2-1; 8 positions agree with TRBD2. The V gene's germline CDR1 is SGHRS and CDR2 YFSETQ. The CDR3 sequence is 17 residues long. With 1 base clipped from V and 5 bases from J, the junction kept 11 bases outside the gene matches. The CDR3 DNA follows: TGCGCCAGCAGCTTGCCCCCACTAGCGGATCCTAACAATGAGCAGTTCTTC. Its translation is CASSLPPLADPNNEQFF.